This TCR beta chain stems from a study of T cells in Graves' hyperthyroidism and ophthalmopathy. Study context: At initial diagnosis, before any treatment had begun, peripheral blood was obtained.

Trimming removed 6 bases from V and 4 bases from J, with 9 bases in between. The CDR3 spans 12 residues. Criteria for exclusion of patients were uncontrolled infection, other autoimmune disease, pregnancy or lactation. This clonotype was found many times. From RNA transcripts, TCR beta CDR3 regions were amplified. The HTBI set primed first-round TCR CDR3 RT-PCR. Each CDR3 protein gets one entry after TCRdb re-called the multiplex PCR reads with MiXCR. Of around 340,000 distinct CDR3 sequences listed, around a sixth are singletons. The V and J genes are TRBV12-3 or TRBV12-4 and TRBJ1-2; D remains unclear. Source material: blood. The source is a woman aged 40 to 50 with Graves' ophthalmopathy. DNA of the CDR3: TGTGCCAGCAGGATCAGTGGCTATGGCTACACCTTC. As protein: CASRISGYGYTF.